This is a list of T cell receptor beta chains from one sample in a study of graft-versus-host responses after intestinal transplantation. Profiled with immunoSEQ multiplex PCR; TCRdb holds only in-frame clones, not every one. The sample yields 80,000 to 100,000 clones, approximately 90% seen once. No antigen is known for these receptors. Material: unstimulated CD4+ T cells sorted from spleen or lymph node cells, obtained before intestinal transplant. Receptors were obtained from a human donor who received an intestinal transplant. CDR3s include the opening cysteine and the closing phenylalanine or tryptophan. The D gene is left open where the match is weak. Only some rows state a clone size, as once, few, many or a class for expanded clones.

>TRBV11-2|NA|once|TRBJ2-2
CASSLIISAGELFF
TGTGCCAGCAGCTTAATTATCTCCGCCGGGGAGCTGTTTTTT
>TRBV4-1|TRBD2|NA|TRBJ2-3
CASSQDWGGWSTDTQYF
TGCGCCAGCAGCCAAGATTGGGGGGGATGGAGCACAGATACGCAGTATTTT
>TRBV19|NA|NA|TRBJ2-3
CASSLQLAATDTQYF
TGTGCCAGTAGTCTCCAACTAGCCGCCACAGATACGCAGTATTTT
>TRBV7-3|TRBD2|NA|TRBJ2-3
CASSRTTSGGGDTQYF
TGTGCCAGCAGCCGGACAACTAGCGGGGGTGGAGATACGCAGTATTTT
>TRBV10-3|TRBD1|few|TRBJ2-7
CAISGDRATGEQYF
TGTGCCATCAGTGGGGACAGGGCCACCGGCGAGCAGTACTTC
>TRBV2|NA|NA|TRBJ2-5
CASSERVATQYF
TGTGCCAGCAGTGAACGGGTTGCGACCCAGTACTTC
>TRBV27|NA|NA|TRBJ2-5
CASSIGQPIQETQYF
TGTGCCAGCAGTATAGGACAGCCGATACAAGAGACCCAGTACTTC
>TRBV30|NA|NA|TRBJ1-6
CAWTTGLNSPLHF
TGTGCCTGGACTACAGGTCTTAACTCACCCCTCCACTTT
>TRBV2|NA|NA|TRBJ2-5
CASSIAEIETQYF
TGTGCCAGCAGTATTGCAGAAATAGAGACCCAGTACTTC
>TRBV7-9|TRBD1|NA|TRBJ2-3
CASSPRTGGDTQYF
TGTGCCAGCAGCCCCCGGACAGGGGGAGATACGCAGTATTTT
>TRBV7-9|NA|NA|TRBJ2-7
CASSQGAQQYF
TGTGCCAGCAGTCAAGGGGCCCAGCAGTACTTC
>TRBV4-1|TRBD2|NA|TRBJ2-1
CASSQGREGYNEQFF
TGCGCCAGCAGCCAAGGGCGGGAGGGCTACAATGAGCAGTTCTTC
>TRBV5-1|TRBD1|NA|TRBJ1-3
CASSSPARDRERNTIYF
TGCGCCAGCAGCTCACCCGCCCGCGACAGGGAGCGAAACACCATATATTTT
>TRBV5-8|TRBD1|NA|TRBJ2-7
CASSRGQTYEQYF
TGTGCCAGCAGCCGGGGACAGACCTACGAGCAGTACTTC
>TRBV28|TRBD1|NA|TRBJ1-2
CASRRTGTGLSGYTF
TGTGCCAGCAGGCGAACCGGGACAGGGCTAAGTGGCTACACCTTC
>TRBV7-2|NA|NA|TRBJ2-5
CASSLVQASGAQYF
TGTGCCAGCAGCTTAGTTCAGGCCTCGGGGGCCCAGTACTTC
>TRBV5-1|NA|NA|TRBJ1-1
CASSLVNRENTEAFF
TGCGCCAGCAGCTTGGTCAACCGGGAAAACACTGAAGCTTTCTTT
>TRBV27|TRBD2|NA|TRBJ2-7
CATPSPSGAYEQYF
TGTGCCACCCCTTCCCCTAGCGGGGCCTACGAGCAGTACTTC
>TRBV2|NA|NA|TRBJ2-7
CASSKEGIYYEQYF
TGTGCCAGCAGTAAGGAGGGGATCTACTACGAGCAGTACTTC
>TRBV5-8|NA|NA|TRBJ1-2
CASSLSGPRGGYTF
TGTGCCAGCAGCTTGTCCGGCCCGCGGGGAGGCTACACCTTC
>TRBV11-1|NA|once|TRBJ1-2
CASSLSQGWYGYTF
TGTGCCAGCAGCTTATCCCAGGGTTGGTATGGCTACACCTTC
>TRBV7-8|NA|NA|TRBJ1-2
CASRTGGASNYGYTF
TGTGCCAGCAGGACGGGGGGGGCTTCTAACTATGGCTACACCTTC
>TRBV6-5|TRBD1|NA|TRBJ2-7
CASSYSEDRAYEQYF
TGTGCCAGCAGTTACTCCGAGGACAGGGCCTACGAGCAGTACTTC
>TRBV6-1|TRBD1|NA|TRBJ2-7
CASSTTGVPYEQYF
TGTGCCAGCAGCACGACAGGGGTCCCCTACGAGCAGTACTTC
>TRBV6-5|NA|NA|TRBJ2-7
CASSTRQAPYEQYF
TGTGCCAGCAGTACCCGACAGGCACCCTACGAGCAGTACTTC
>TRBV15|NA|NA|TRBJ1-6
CATSRPGQAPISPLHF
TGTGCCACCAGCAGGCCTGGCCAGGCCCCGATTTCACCCCTCCACTTT